The entry that follows covers one TCR beta chain sequence. Antigen: not known. The data were taken from a study of long-term antiretroviral therapy in people with HIV. Notes on the study in general: Spans of CDR3 length were tighter for HIV repertoires than for controls. Even long-term ART left TRB diversity below transplant donor controls, despite gains.

One or more pre-ART and two or more post-ART PBMC samples were available from each donor. Among participants with HIV, every one received treatment in the United States. The V end lost 2 bases, the J end lost 3 bases, and 13 bases lay between the germline ends. Germline CDR1 LNHDA, CDR2 SQIVND (reference sequence). CDR3 length: 16 amino acids. The assay, immunoSEQ v3.0, was run at survey level. The protocol was immunoSEQ multiplex PCR, while the TCRdb copy is restricted to in-frame clones and leaves out a portion. The sample contains 42,000 or so clones, approximately 86% of which appear only once. The source was unsorted PBMCs, collected 0.1 years before starting antiretroviral therapy. The sequence derives from a woman between 50 and 59 years old with HIV. The V call is TRBV19, the J call TRBJ2-2; TRBD1 is a possible D gene (6 bases). CDR3 loop: CASSIISQGYTGELFF. CDR3 bases: TGTGCCAGTAGTATAATTTCCCAGGGGTACACCGGGGAGCTGTTTTTT. Supplemented by reference TRBV19 and TRBJ2-2, the full variable domain reads DGGITQSPKYLFRKEGQNVTLSCEQNLNHDAMYWYRQDPGQGLRLIYYSQIVNDFQKGDIAEGYSVSREKKESFPLTVTSAQKNPTAFYLCASSIISQGYTGELFFGEGSRLTVL.